The next 9 T cell receptor beta chains were all read from a single sample in a study of blood T cells in healthy people across ages. For the second PCR, which ran for about 7 to 11 cycles, a sample-barcoded 5' primer and a J-beta primer mix were used. TCRdb fed the 5' RACE reads into MiXCR, producing one record per CDR3 protein. The table has around 1,600,000 distinct CDR3 sequences, approximately 43% seen once. Sequenced input: blood. The receptors stem from a woman under 30 in good health.

The chain has TRBV6-1 and TRBJ2-7; D perhaps matches TRBD1 (5 bases). Trimming pared 6 bases from V and 5 bases from J, leaving 14 bases between. The CDR3 runs 13 residues. Germline CDR1 reads MNHNS; CDR2 reads SASEGT. The CDR3 loop reads CASRDTFSHEQYF. The CDR3 bases are TGTGCCAGCAGGGACACCTTCAGCCACGAGCAGTACTTC.

This chain connects TRBV6-5 to TRBJ2-1; tentatively, D is TRBD1 (6 bases). V dropped 7 bases and J dropped 6 bases, with 13 bases sitting between them. This CDR3 contains 13 residues. Germline V gene data show CDR1 as MNHEY and CDR2 as SVGAGI. CDR3 sequence: CASIHPQGNEQFF. Here the CDR3 DNA reads TGTGCCAGCATTCATCCACAGGGCAATGAGCAGTTCTTC.

This clonotype has just a few counts. The V and J genes are TRBV9 and TRBJ1-6, with TRBD1 identical over 7 bases. Germline V lookup: CDR1 SGDLS, CDR2 YYNGEE. Trimming removed 4 bases from V and 4 bases from J; junction bases left unmatched: 5. This CDR3 region has 15 residues. Here the CDR3 DNA reads TGTGCCAGCAGCCCAGGACAGGAGTATAATTCACCCCTCCACTTT. It specifies CASSPGQEYNSPLHF.

V usage is TRBV20-1 and J usage is TRBJ1-1; 8 nucleotides line up with TRBD1. Germline V gene data show CDR1 as DFQATT and CDR2 as SNEGSKA (reference sequence). The CDR3 covers 13 residues. Trimming cost V 3 bases and J 5 bases; bases outside gene matches: 5. The CDR3 reads CSASPQGVTEAFF. In nucleotides, the CDR3 is TGCAGTGCTAGTCCACAGGGGGTAACTGAAGCTTTCTTT.

Notes on this clonotype: A much larger clone lies a single base off, so this may be a read error. This chain connects TRBV14 to TRBJ2-5, with D hard to call. V was clipped by 2 bases and J by 0 bases, with 4 bases between them. The CDR3 totals 13 residues. The germline gives CDR1 SGHDN, CDR2 FVKESK. The CDR3, as DNA: TGTGCCAGCAGCCAACAGTACCAAGAGACCCAGTACTTC. Translating gives CASSQQYQETQYF.

The chain links TRBV5-6 to TRBJ2-1; 9 bases are shared with TRBD1. The CDR3 length is 15 residues. Germline CDR1 is SGHDT and CDR2 is YYEEEE. J lost 4 bases, V lost 3 bases, and 5 bases had no gene match. CDR3 in DNA: TGTGCCAGCAGCTGGGGGGACAGGGTTTACAATGAGCAGTTCTTC. Translating gives CASSWGDRVYNEQFF.

The rearrangement uses TRBV6-2 or TRBV6-3 and TRBJ2-1, with D tentatively TRBD1 or TRBD2 (5 bases each). The CDR3 is 15 residues long. The V gene's germline CDR1 is MNHEY and CDR2 SVGEGT. The germline V and J ends were trimmed by 5 bases and 3 bases, with 14 bases remaining between them. CDR3 region: CASSPGRALYNEQFF. In DNA form, the CDR3 reads TGTGCCAGCAGTCCAGGGCGGGCCCTCTACAATGAGCAGTTCTTC.

The chain combines TRBV7-2 with TRBJ2-5; D might be TRBD2 (6 bases). The CDR3 has 16 amino acids. Trimming took off 2 bases at V and 2 bases at J, with 15 bases between the two ends. Germline V gene sequence: CDR1 SGHTA, CDR2 FQGNSA. CDR3 sequence (DNA): TGTGCCAGCAGCTTATATCCTAGCGCCACGCAAGAGACCCAGTACTTC. Translating gives CASSLYPSATQETQYF.

This sequence joins TRBV6-6 and TRBJ1-4, with 7 bases fitting TRBD1. The germline CDR1 and CDR2 sequences are MNHNY and SVGAGI (reference sequence). The CDR3 runs 16 residues. V was pared by 4 bases and J by 3 bases, with 8 bases of the junction left unmatched. The CDR3 is CASSSGQGVANEKLFF. The CDR3 DNA sequence: TGTGCCAGCAGTTCGGGGCAGGGGGTTGCTAATGAAAAACTGTTTTTT.